The rows below give T cell receptor beta chains drawn from one sample of a study of T cells in Graves' hyperthyroidism and ophthalmopathy. TCRdb recomputed calls from the multiplex PCR reads with MiXCR, one row per CDR3 protein. Among around 190,000 distinct CDR3 sequences listed, less than 20% were seen once. The sample consisted of blood. The receptors stem from a woman aged 45-65 years with Graves' hyperthyroidism. Each CDR3 is given with its conserved first and last residue. D genes are given only for firm matches. Rows give clone size only sometimes, using once, few, many, or a class for an expanded clone.

j_call,clone_size,v_call,d_call,cdr3_nt,cdr3_aa
TRBJ1-1,-,TRBV27,-,TGTGCCAGCAGACCACGAAGGGCTACTGTAAAAAGGGGGACTGAAGCTTTCTTT,CASRPRRATVKRGTEAFF
TRBJ2-1,-,TRBV10-3,-,TGTGCCATCAGCCCGGGACGCGACAATGAGCAGTTCTTC,CAISPGRDNEQFF
TRBJ1-2,many,TRBV5-1,-,TGCGCCAGCAGCTTGGACAGTAACTATGGCTACACCTTC,CASSLDSNYGYTF
TRBJ2-7,many,TRBV11-2,TRBD2,TGTGCCAGCACCCTCCGGCTAGCGGGAGCCTACGAGCAGTACTTC,CASTLRLAGAYEQYF
TRBJ1-2,-,TRBV12-3/TRBV12-4,-,TGTGCCAGCAGTTTAGGAGGGGATGACTCTGGCTACACCTTC,CASSLGGDDSGYTF
TRBJ2-1,many,TRBV5-1,TRBD2,TGCGCCAGCGGACTAGCGGGTGGGAATGAGCAGTTCTTC,CASGLAGGNEQFF
TRBJ1-1,many,TRBV7-9,-,TGTGCCAGCAGCAAAACGGGGGGGCTGGCGGGCACTGAAGCTTTCTTT,CASSKTGGLAGTEAFF
TRBJ2-1,many,TRBV30,TRBD2,TGTGCCTGCCAGTCCGGGACTAGCAACAATGAGCAGTTCTTC,CACQSGTSNNEQFF
TRBJ2-5,-,TRBV30,TRBD1,TGTGCCTGGAGTGGGGACAGGGGGCTTACTCCTCTAGAGACCCAGTACTTC,CAWSGDRGLTPLETQYF
TRBJ1-1,-,TRBV7-2,-,TGTGCCAGCAGCTTAGCGCAGGGAGGTGGGGCAACCACTGAAGCTTTCTTT,CASSLAQGGGATTEAFF
TRBJ1-1,many,TRBV7-9,-,TGTGCCAGCAGCCCTAGGACGGTTAACCCTGAAGCTTTCTTT,CASSPRTVNPEAFF
TRBJ2-7,many,TRBV27,TRBD1,TGTGCCAGCAGTTCGGGACAGGGGTTCTACGAGCAGTACTTC,CASSSGQGFYEQYF
TRBJ2-5,-,TRBV12-3/TRBV12-4,TRBD2,TGTGCCAGCAGTAATAGCGGGATCGGGGGGGAGACCCAGTACTTC,CASSNSGIGGETQYF
TRBJ1-2,many,TRBV7-9,-,TGTGCCAGCAGCCAGGTGTTGGAGGGCTATGGCTACACCTTC,CASSQVLEGYGYTF
TRBJ1-1,few,TRBV29-1,-,TGCAGCGTTGCACCCGGGCCATGGGCTTTCTTT,CSVAPGPWAFF
TRBJ2-7,many,TRBV3-1,TRBD2,TGTGCCAGCAGCCCTAATTCGGGGGGAGGGCCATACGAGCAGTACTTC,CASSPNSGGGPYEQYF
TRBJ1-1,many,TRBV11-2,-,TGTGCCAGCAGCTTAGATCTAGGACTGAACACTGAAGCTTTCTTT,CASSLDLGLNTEAFF
TRBJ2-1,many,TRBV6-1,TRBD2,TGTGCCAGCAGCGGACTAGCGACAACTTACAATGAGCAGTTCTTC,CASSGLATTYNEQFF
TRBJ2-2,few,TRBV7-9,-,TGTGCCAGCAGCTTAGAACGGGCGAACACCGGGGAGCTGTTTTTT,CASSLERANTGELFF
TRBJ2-5,few,TRBV4-1,TRBD2,TGCGCCAGCAGCTCCGGGACTAGCGGAGCCCAAGAGACCCAGTACTTC,CASSSGTSGAQETQYF
TRBJ2-5,many,TRBV10-3,-,TGTGCCATCAGTGATGAGCTGGGGGAGACCCAGTACTTC,CAISDELGETQYF
TRBJ1-5,-,TRBV30,-,TGTGCCTGGAGATCCAGGGGCGGGGGCAATCAGCCCCAGCATTTT,CAWRSRGGGNQPQHF
TRBJ2-5,many,TRBV9,TRBD2,TGTGCCAGCAGCTCCCGACTAGCGGGAGGGCAAGAGACCCAGTACTTC,CASSSRLAGGQETQYF
TRBJ1-1,once,TRBV7-2,-,TGTGCCAGCAGTTTCTCAAGGATTGGCAGTGCAGAAGCTTTCTTT,CASSFSRIGSAEAFF
TRBJ2-1,many,TRBV30,TRBD1,TGTGCCTGGAGTGCCGGGACAGGGGGTAGCAATGAGCAGTTCTTC,CAWSAGTGGSNEQFF
TRBJ2-7,many,TRBV7-9,-,TGTGCCAGCAGCAGTCCGGGCTACGAGCAGTACTTC,CASSSPGYEQYF
TRBJ2-2,few,TRBV6-1,-,TGTGCCAGCAGCGCCAAGGGGGCCGGGGAGCTGTTTTTT,CASSAKGAGELFF
TRBJ2-7,-,TRBV9,-,TGTGCCAGCAGCGCCCCCGGGGCCAGCGCCCGTCCCTACGAGCAGTACTTC,CASSAPGASARPYEQYF
TRBJ2-3,-,TRBV6-1,-,TGTGCCGCCGGGCGGCTGGATACGCAGTATTTT,CAAGRLDTQYF
TRBJ2-5,-,TRBV18,-,TGTGCCAGCTCACCGGGCTCAGGAGAGACCCAGTACTTC,CASSPGSGETQYF
TRBJ2-5,few,TRBV9,-,TGTGCCAGCAGCCCAACTTCTTGGGTGGAAGAGACCCAGTACTTC,CASSPTSWVEETQYF
TRBJ2-7,-,TRBV4-1,TRBD2,TGCGCCAGCAGCCAACCGGGGGGGCTAGCTCCCTACGAGCAGTACTTC,CASSQPGGLAPYEQYF
TRBJ2-1,-,TRBV9,TRBD1,TGTGCCAGCAGCGCGGGGACAGGGTTCAATGAGCAGTTCTTC,CASSAGTGFNEQFF
TRBJ1-1,many,TRBV10-3,-,TGTGCCATCACGAGGGAGGTGAACACTGAAGCTTTCTTT,CAITREVNTEAFF
TRBJ1-1,few,TRBV7-9,-,TGTGCCAGCAGCCCACGGTCGCGTGGAGCGAACACTGAAGCTTTCTTT,CASSPRSRGANTEAFF
TRBJ2-4,few,TRBV7-9,TRBD2,TGTGCCAGCAGCTTAGCGCGTCTAGCGGGTCTCGAGAACATTCAGTACTTC,CASSLARLAGLENIQYF
TRBJ2-4,few,TRBV20-1,-,TGCAGTGCTAGAACTACCCCGCCAGGGGACATTCAGTACTTC,CSARTTPPGDIQYF
TRBJ2-6,-,TRBV10-3,TRBD2,TGTGCCATCAGTGAGCCGAGAGCGGGGGACTCTGGGGCCAACGTCCTGACTTTC,CAISEPRAGDSGANVLTF
TRBJ1-3,few,TRBV28,-,TGTGCCAGCAGTCCGGGACACCTCTCTGGAAACACCATATATTTT,CASSPGHLSGNTIYF
TRBJ2-7,many,TRBV27,TRBD2,TGTGCCAGCGGGTCCCTAGCGGGAGGGCGCTCCTACGAGCAGTACTTC,CASGSLAGGRSYEQYF
TRBJ2-2,-,TRBV29-1,TRBD1,TGCAGCGTTGGGGGACAGACAATTGCGAGCACCGGGGAGCTGTTTTTT,CSVGGQTIASTGELFF
TRBJ2-5,many,TRBV7-2,TRBD2,TGTGCCAGCAGCTTAGGGGGGACGGGAGCGGGGGAGACCCAGTACTTC,CASSLGGTGAGETQYF
TRBJ1-2,-,TRBV12-3/TRBV12-4,TRBD1,TGTGCCAGCAGTTTCCTCGACAGGGGGCCTGGCTACACCTTC,CASSFLDRGPGYTF
TRBJ2-7,many,TRBV2,-,TGTGCCAGCAGTGAAAGGGGGTACAGGGACGAGCAGTACTTC,CASSERGYRDEQYF